This T cell receptor beta chain was identified during a study of cytomegalovirus exposure and HLA in healthy donors (dated by TCRdb to about 2017). Regarding the study in general: An earlier analysis of roughly 500 of the donors reported approximately 300 Gb of sequence data and around 100 million unique TCR beta sequences obtained from roughly 170 million T cells. Among the approximately 430 genotyped donors, 75% to 90% belonged to the genetic ancestry cluster associated with self-reported Caucasian donors. A later analysis re-analyzed previously published TCR beta repertoires from approximately 670 donors and added high-resolution HLA genotyping to study TCR occurrence patterns. On average, over 200,000 unique TCR beta nucleotide sequences were sequenced per donor among a few hundred genotyped donors of the cohort, with 15% to 20% of those sequences being non-productive. Along with the roughly 700-subject first cohort, a separate validation cohort of approximately 110 different subjects was used. High-throughput TCR immunosequencing, statistical association of individual TCRs with disease status, and machine learning were combined to predict cytomegalovirus infection status. The number of typed donors differed by locus: about 620-640 for A, B, C, DRB1 and DQB1; some 500 for DQA1; around 580 for DPA1; and about 450 for DPB1. To decide whether each TCR beta V gene segment behaved as functional or pseudogenic, an earlier analysis of several hundred of the donors relied on high-throughput TCR beta sequencing. Every discovery cohort repertoire had been produced on one sequencing platform. In the later analysis, no new phenotypic data were used to find candidate immune exposures; instead, reliance was placed on TCR beta sequences and their occurrence across donors. Roughly 290 gigabases of sequencing data and 91 million or so unique TCR sequences made up an early release that covered several hundred HLA-typed donors. Genome-wide SNP genotypes for about 65% of the roughly 700 donors were used in a later genetic analysis, which treated that subset as a discovery cohort. Roughly 5 DR-DQ haplotypes were handled as single units for association and clustering, since linkage in the cohort was strong. HLA typing covered class I and class II loci at four-digit resolution. The study was designed to test whether signatures of past pathogen exposure could be identified by cataloging public T cell receptors. Using immunosequencing, the study profiled T cell repertoires from about 610 subjects and related those repertoires to cytomegalovirus serostatus. Donor age, sex, ethnicity and CMV serostatus were compiled together with the repertoire data.

The cohort comprised hundreds of healthy bone marrow donors. At the time of sampling, every cohort member was nominally healthy, though immune exposures that went unrecorded were likely present. The donor tested CMV seropositive and was one of the 289 seropositive cohort members. Each donor provided a peripheral blood sample, and peripheral blood mononuclear cells were used for TCR beta sequencing. The Qiagen DNeasy Blood Extraction Kit was used to extract genomic DNA from the blood cell samples. The CDR3 contains 16 residues, cysteine and phenylalanine counted. This entry keeps only the CDR3 DNA: 48 bases, framed from base 1. V lost 1 base and J lost 2 bases, and the count of bases not matched to a germline gene is 4. The germline V gene supplies CDR1 SGHTA and CDR2 FQGNSA. As to this clone: Its antigen remains unidentified. No base qualities exist here, and no much larger clone lies one base off it.

Results the study describes overall, beyond this receptor: It was suggested by the authors that the approach could potentially be generalized to other disease states and immunological phenotypes. Cytomegalovirus status was reported to be diagnosed by the classifier with high specificity and sensitivity in both the original and validation cohorts. When HLA alleles, especially DR and DQ, strongly co-occurred, TCR associations were difficult to assign to individual alleles. In vitro tests confirmed that a few of the cytomegalovirus-associated TCR beta chains recognize cytomegalovirus antigens. Correlated functional status among segregating V segments might be attributable to linkage disequilibrium, but an unknown experimental factor could not be ruled out. The cohort was sequenced for TCR beta chains only, and without alpha or paired-chain data the features that could be detected were limited. A later analysis reported that several top co-occurrence clusters appeared linked to parvovirus B19, influenza, CMV and Epstein-Barr virus. A later genetic analysis reported fewer N-insertions in productive TCRs among donors in an Asian-associated ancestry cluster than the approximately 670-donor mean. In a later analysis, the rate of TCR association differed among HLA loci, with DRB1 alleles having the most associated TCRs and HLA-C alleles having the fewest. A further reported finding was that TCR beta sequences accurately predicted the HLA-A and HLA-B alleles for most subjects in the first cohort. Because HLA typing was missing for some donors at each locus, association tests included only the typed subset. A group of highly shared sequence variants was considered likely to be a technical artifact of the sequencing pipeline. In an earlier analysis of about 540 of the donors, most TCR beta V segments were observed in productive rearrangements about 90% or about 30% of the time, broadly matching IMGT annotations. Presence/absence analyses assumed roughly uniform sequencing depth across donors, an assumption that may not hold. CMV serostatus was the only immune exposure information available for the cohort. In a later analysis, HLA-associated TCR beta chains were found to be more clonally expanded and to have lower generation probabilities than equally common non-associated chains. In a later analysis, 15,000 to 20,000 TCR beta sequences were associated with specific HLA alleles at a false discovery rate of 0.05. The 87-base-pair reads could not distinguish some IMGT-functional V segments, including TRBV6-2 and TRBV6-3, so those segments were excluded. In a later genetic analysis, a missense DCLRE1C variant was associated with V-gene and J-gene trimming of TCR beta chains, and the association was replicated in an independent cohort. In the study, about 150 TCR beta chains were listed as associated with cytomegalovirus. Most CMV-associated TCR beta chains appeared to be HLA-restricted in a later analysis, and the HLA associations seemed to be driven largely by CMV exposure. The earlier analysis of 587 of the donors excluded 15 to 20 rarely observed V segments, including chromosome 9 orphons, because counts were too low. Most TCR sequences were observed very rarely across donors, whereas some public TCRs were present in many individuals.

The method behind the library was the immunoSEQ multiplex PCR assay. For the multiplex PCR, a mixture combining 60 forward primers for TCR Vbeta segments and 13 reverse primers for TCR Jbeta segments was used. The CDR3 region of rearranged TCR beta genes was amplified from genomic DNA with a multiplex PCR assay. The amplified TCR beta libraries were sequenced on the Illumina HiSeq System as 87-base-pair reads. Processing in the source paper ran as follows. Across the 700 or so repertoires, a later analysis counted 80 million or so unique TCR beta chains, 9 million to 14 million of which were shared by at least two donors. Raw reads were error-corrected and collapsed into unique sequences by a nearest-neighbor algorithm in which closely related sequences were merged to remove PCR and sequencing errors. To assign V, D and J gene segments, CDR3 sequences were aligned to IMGT reference sequences. Each retained sequence needed at least a six-nucleotide match to both a V gene segment and a J gene segment. Rearrangements were classified as productive when the CDR3 lacked stop codons and remained in frame with V and J, and all other rearrangements were classified as non-productive. Following IMGT convention, CDR3 was defined as the stretch from the second conserved V-encoded cysteine up to the conserved J-encoded phenylalanine. In an earlier analysis of 500 to 650 of the donors, sequences lacking an unambiguous match to a single V gene segment were excluded. An earlier analysis of several hundred of the donors called V segments functional above 56.7% productive rearrangements and segregating when the between-donor standard deviation exceeded 5%. A statistical classification framework was developed to diagnose cytomegalovirus status using the catalog of TCR beta chain sequences. In a later analysis, TCR nucleotide sequences were compared against IMGT/GENE-DB human TR gene sequences so that V and J genes could be assigned. In a later analysis, CDR3 sequences and most-parsimonious VDJ recombination scenarios were assigned using the TCRdist pipeline. A later analysis defined each TCR beta chain by its CDR3 amino acid sequence plus V-gene family, and excluded reads lacking a unique V-gene family. In a later analysis, some 600 highly shared, low-generation-probability nucleotide sequences were removed to address suspected cross-contamination and a sequencing artifact. In a later analysis, a clonal expansion index for each public chain was calculated from normalized within-repertoire ranks of inferred template counts. In a later analysis, generation probabilities were computed with a VDJ recombination model fitted to out-of-frame rearrangements, and the resulting probabilities were checked against IGoR. In a later analysis, hypergeometric tests were used to score TCR-TCR, TCR-HLA and TCR-CMV co-occurrence, with a repertoire-size bias correction applied to TCR pairs. A later analysis estimated false discovery rates by permuting HLA or CMV assignments 20 times. In a later analysis, co-occurring TCRs were grouped using DBSCAN, and TCRdist sequence similarity was added for clustering within HLA-allele-positive subsets. For co-occurrence clustering, repertoires with fewer than 30,000 or more than 120,000 public chains were excluded, along with 4 to 6 repertoires with anomalous nucleotide sharing. This immuneACCESS table, as held by TCRdb, lists in-frame sequences with V and J called but not all clones. Of the missing ones, under half trace to an unresolved V gene in checked studies; the others have no known cause. The DNA gave D and trimming, while V, J and clone size come from that table. The sample table lists 100,000 to 150,000 clones, about 78% of them with a count of one. The ten largest make up approximately 8.2% of the sample.

The chain was built from TRBV7-2 and TRBJ2-7, and 11 junction bases match TRBD2. This receptor was taken from a woman in her thirties or forties in good health and CMV-seropositive. Sequencing was performed on PBMCs. The DNA is TGTGCCAGCAGCTTAGGGACTAGCGGGTTAACCTACGAGCAGTACTTC. It translates to CASSLGTSGLTYEQYF.